This T cell receptor beta chain emerged from a study of T-cell memory formation after mild COVID-19. V was shortened by 6 bases and J by 3 bases, with 11 bases between the two germline ends. Germline CDR1 is MDHEN and CDR2 is SYDVKM. The length of the CDR3 is 13 residues. Notes on the study in general: Largely, contracting CD4+ clones fell within CM and EM, and contracting CD8+ clones within EMRA.

Ten or more counts support this clonotype. Its antigen is as yet unknown. After 5'RACE with constant-segment primers, TCR alpha and TCR beta cDNA libraries carrying sample barcodes and UMIs were obtained. TCRdb reprocessed the 5' RACE reads with MiXCR, giving one entry per CDR3 protein. The table lists around 82,000 distinct CDR3 sequences, 10% to 15% of them singletons, with 41% in the top ten. The chain combines TRBV28 with TRBJ2-5, with D uncertain. This TCR was sampled from a man between 18 and 29 years old who had mild COVID-19 (a few samples of this study predate the infection). Cell type and time point are not known. Specimen: PBMCs or a T cell subset sorted from them (not recorded which). The DNA of the CDR3 is TGTGCCAGCAGCCCCCCTCTAAAAGAGACCCAGTACTTC. Translated: CASSPPLKETQYF.